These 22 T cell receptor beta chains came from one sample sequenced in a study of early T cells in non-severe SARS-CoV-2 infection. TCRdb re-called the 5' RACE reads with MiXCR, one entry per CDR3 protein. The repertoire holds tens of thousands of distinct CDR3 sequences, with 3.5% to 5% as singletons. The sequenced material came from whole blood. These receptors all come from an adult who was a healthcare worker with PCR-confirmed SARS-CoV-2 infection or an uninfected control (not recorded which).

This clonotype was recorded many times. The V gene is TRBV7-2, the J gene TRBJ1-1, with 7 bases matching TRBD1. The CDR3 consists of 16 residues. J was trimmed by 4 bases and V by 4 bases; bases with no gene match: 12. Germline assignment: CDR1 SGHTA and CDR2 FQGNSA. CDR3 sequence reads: CASSYQLGGGSTEAFF. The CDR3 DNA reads TGTGCCAGCAGCTACCAATTAGGGGGCGGGAGCACTGAAGCTTTCTTT. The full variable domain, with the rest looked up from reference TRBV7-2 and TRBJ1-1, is GAGVSQSPSNKVTEKGKDVELRCDPISGHTALYWYRQSLGQGLEFLIYFQGNSAPDKSGLPSDRFSAERTGGSVSTLTIQRTQQEDSAVYLCASSYQLGGGSTEAFFGQGTRLTVV.

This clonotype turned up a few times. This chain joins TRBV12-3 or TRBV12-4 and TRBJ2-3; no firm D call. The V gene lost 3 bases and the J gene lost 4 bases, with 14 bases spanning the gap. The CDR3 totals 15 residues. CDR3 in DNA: TGTGCCAGCAGTTTGCCGTTCGAAGGGTCAGATACGCAGTATTTT. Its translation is CASSLPFEGSDTQYF.

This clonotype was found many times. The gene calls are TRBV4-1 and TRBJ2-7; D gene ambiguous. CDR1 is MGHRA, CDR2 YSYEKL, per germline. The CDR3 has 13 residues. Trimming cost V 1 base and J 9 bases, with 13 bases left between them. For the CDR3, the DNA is TGCGCCAGCAGCCAAGTTCCGGGCGTAATGCAGTACTTC. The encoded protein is CASSQVPGVMQYF.

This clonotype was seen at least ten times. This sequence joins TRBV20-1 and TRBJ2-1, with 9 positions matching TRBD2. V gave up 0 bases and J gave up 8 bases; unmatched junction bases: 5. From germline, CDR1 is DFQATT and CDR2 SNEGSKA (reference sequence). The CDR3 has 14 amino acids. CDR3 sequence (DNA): TGCAGTGCTAGAGATCCAGCGGGGGGATATGAGCAGTTCTTC. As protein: CSARDPAGGYEQFF.

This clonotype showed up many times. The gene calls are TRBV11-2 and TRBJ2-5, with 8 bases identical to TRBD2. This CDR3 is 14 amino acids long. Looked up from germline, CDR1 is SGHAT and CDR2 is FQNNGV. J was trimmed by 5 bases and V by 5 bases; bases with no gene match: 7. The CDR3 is CASSLGGARETQYF. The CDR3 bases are TGTGCCAGCAGCCTCGGGGGGGCCAGGGAGACCCAGTACTTC.

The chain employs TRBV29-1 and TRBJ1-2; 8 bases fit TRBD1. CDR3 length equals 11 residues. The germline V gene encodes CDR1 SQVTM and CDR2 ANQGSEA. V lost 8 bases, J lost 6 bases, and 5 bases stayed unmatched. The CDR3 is CSTGGLNGYTF. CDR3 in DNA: TGCAGCACAGGGGGTCTGAATGGCTACACCTTC.

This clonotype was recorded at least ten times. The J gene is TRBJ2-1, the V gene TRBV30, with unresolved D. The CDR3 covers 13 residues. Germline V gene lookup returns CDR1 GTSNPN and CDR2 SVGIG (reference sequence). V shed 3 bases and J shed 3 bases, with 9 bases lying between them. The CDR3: CAWRNPFYNEQFF. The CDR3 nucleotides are TGTGCCTGGAGAAATCCCTTCTACAATGAGCAGTTCTTC.

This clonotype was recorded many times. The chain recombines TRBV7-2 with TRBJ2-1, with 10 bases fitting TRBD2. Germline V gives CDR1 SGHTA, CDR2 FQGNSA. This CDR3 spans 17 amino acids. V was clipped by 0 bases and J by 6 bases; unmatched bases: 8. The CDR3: CASSLASSGGAFNEQFF. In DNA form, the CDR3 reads TGTGCCAGCAGCTTAGCGTCAAGCGGGGGGGCATTCAATGAGCAGTTCTTC.

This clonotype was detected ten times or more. The CDR3 region has the DNA TGTGCCAGCAGTCCCGGGACAGGGGTTGGTGGCTACACCTTC. Its protein product is CASSPGTGVGGYTF. This chain links TRBV12-3 or TRBV12-4 with TRBJ1-2, with TRBD1 matching 10 bases. The V gene end was trimmed by 5 bases and the J gene end by 7 bases; junction bases not matched to a gene: 7. The CDR3 consists of 14 residues.

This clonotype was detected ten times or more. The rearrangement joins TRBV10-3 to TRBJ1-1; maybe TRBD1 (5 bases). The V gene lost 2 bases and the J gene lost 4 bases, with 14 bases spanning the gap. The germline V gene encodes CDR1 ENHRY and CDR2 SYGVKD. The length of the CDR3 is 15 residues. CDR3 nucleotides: TGTGCCATCAGTGAGCCCCATGGGGGTGGCACTGAAGCTTTCTTT. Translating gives CAISEPHGGGTEAFF.

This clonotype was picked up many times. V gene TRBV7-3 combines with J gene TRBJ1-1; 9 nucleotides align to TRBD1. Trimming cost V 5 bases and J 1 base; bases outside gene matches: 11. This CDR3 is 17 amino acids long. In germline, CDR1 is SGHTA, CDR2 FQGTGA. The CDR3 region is CASSPVPGQGANTEAFF. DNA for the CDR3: TGTGCCAGCAGCCCAGTCCCGGGACAGGGAGCGAACACTGAAGCTTTCTTT.

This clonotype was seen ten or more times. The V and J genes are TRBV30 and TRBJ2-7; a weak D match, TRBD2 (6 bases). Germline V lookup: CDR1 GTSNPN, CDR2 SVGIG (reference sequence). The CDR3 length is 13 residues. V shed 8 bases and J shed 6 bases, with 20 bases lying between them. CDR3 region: CAGSGSGRTEQYF. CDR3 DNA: TGTGCCGGGTCCGGGAGCGGCAGGACCGAGCAGTACTTC.

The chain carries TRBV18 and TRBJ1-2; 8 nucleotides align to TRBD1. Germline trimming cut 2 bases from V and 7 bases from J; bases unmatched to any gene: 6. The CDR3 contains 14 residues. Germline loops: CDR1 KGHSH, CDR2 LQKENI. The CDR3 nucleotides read TGTGCCAGCTCACCATCAGGGGGCTCCCGTGGCTACACCTTC. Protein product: CASSPSGGSRGYTF.

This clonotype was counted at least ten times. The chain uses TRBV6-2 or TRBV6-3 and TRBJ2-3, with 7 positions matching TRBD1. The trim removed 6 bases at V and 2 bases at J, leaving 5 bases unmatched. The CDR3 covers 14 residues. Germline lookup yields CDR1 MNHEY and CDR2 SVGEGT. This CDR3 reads CASRNRGFTDTQYF. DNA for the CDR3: TGTGCCAGCAGGAACAGGGGCTTCACAGATACGCAGTATTTT.

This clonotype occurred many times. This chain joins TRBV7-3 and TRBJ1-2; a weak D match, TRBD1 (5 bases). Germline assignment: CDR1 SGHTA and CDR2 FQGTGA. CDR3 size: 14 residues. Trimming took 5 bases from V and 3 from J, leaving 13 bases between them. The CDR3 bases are TGTGCCAGCAGCCAAACCGGGACGGACTATGGCTACACCTTC. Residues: CASSQTGTDYGYTF. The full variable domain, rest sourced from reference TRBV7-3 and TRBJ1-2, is GAGVSQTPSNKVTEKGKYVELRCDPISGHTALYWYRQSLGQGPEFLIYFQGTGAADDSGLPNDRFFAVRPEGSVSTLKIQRTERGDSAVYLCASSQTGTDYGYTFGSGTRLTVV.

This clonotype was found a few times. The CDR3 nucleotides are TGTGCCAGCACCTGGGGGACTAACTATGGCTACACCTTC. This translates into CASTWGTNYGYTF. The chain has TRBV6-6 and TRBJ1-2; possibly TRBD1 for D (5 bases). This CDR3 comprises 13 residues. Looked up from germline, CDR1 is MNHNY and CDR2 is SVGAGI (reference sequence). With 7 bases removed from V and 0 bases from J, the gap between germline ends came to 9 bases.

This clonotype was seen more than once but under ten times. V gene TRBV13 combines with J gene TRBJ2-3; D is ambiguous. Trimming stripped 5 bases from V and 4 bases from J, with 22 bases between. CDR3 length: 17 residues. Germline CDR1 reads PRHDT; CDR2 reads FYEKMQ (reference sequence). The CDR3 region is CASSPETDWRAPDTQYF. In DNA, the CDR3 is TGTGCCAGCAGCCCAGAAACCGACTGGAGAGCGCCAGATACGCAGTATTTT.

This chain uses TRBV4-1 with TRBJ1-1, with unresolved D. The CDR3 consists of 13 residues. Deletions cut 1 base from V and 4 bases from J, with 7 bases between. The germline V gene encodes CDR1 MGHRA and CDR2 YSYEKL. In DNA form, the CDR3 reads TGCGCCAGCAGCCAAGGCGTCCGCACTGAAGCTTTCTTT. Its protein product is CASSQGVRTEAFF.

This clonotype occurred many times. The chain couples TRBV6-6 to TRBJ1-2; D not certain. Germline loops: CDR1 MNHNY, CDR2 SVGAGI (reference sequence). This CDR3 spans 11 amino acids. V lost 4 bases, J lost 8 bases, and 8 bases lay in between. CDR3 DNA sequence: TGTGCCAGCAGTTTCATGCAGGGCTACACCTTC. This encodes CASSFMQGYTF.

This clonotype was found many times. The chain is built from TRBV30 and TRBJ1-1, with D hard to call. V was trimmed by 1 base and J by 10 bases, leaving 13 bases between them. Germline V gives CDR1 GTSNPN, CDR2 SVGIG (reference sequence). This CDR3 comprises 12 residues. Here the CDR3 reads CAWSALTIGAFF. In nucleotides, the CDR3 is TGTGCCTGGAGTGCCCTGACGATCGGAGCTTTCTTT.

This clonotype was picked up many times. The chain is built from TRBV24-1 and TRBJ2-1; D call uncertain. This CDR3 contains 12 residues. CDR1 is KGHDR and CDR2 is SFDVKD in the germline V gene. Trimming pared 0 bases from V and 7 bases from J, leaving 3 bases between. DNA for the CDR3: TGTGCCACCAGTGATTTGGGTAATGAGCAGTTCTTC. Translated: CATSDLGNEQFF.

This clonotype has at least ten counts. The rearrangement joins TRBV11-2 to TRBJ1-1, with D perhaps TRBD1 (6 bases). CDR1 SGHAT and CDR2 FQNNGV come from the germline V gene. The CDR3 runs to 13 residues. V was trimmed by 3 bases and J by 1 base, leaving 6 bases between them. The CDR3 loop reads CASSFRGNTEAFF. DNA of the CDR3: TGTGCCAGCAGCTTCAGGGGGAACACTGAAGCTTTCTTT.